This TCR beta chain originates from a study of vaccination effects on CD4 cells after COVID-19. Study-level results: After vaccination, at late timepoints, clones induced by infection and by vaccine contracted markedly. The study, lacking early post-infection timepoints, had few convalescent patients. After vaccination, spike-reactive clones in convalescents were mostly new vaccine-induced clones.

The data were produced by immunoSEQ multiplex PCR, yet TCRdb's version contains in-frame clones alone and is incomplete. The table has 42,000 or so clones, approximately 70% seen once. Expansion of antigen-specific CD4+ T cells with viral peptide pools was carried out by the ViraFEST assay before sequencing. The culture ran for roughly 10 days before CD4+ T cells were isolated. The person was diagnosed with PCR-confirmed SARS-CoV-2 infection between March and December 2020. The CDR3 runs 16 residues. Concerning this clone: What it recognizes is unknown.

This sequence was found in a human donor who had a prior SARS-CoV-2 infection. The J gene is TRBJ2-7, the V gene TRBV21-1; TRBD2 reflects the table's D call only, with no check against the DNA. TRBV21-1 corresponds to a pseudogene. The specimen comprised CD4+ T cells from PBMCs cultured with a peptide pool, sampled before COVID-19 vaccination. The CDR3 protein is CASSRTDGGSRYEQYF. Written as DNA, the CDR3 is TGTGCCAGCAGCAGGACCGATGGCGGGAGTAGGTACGAGCAGTACTTC.